In its sample, the clone carrying this TCR beta chain was seen a few times. The CDR3 runs 13 residues. Germline assignment: CDR1 MNHEY and CDR2 SMNVEV (reference sequence). V was trimmed by 5 bases and J by 8 bases, leaving 12 bases between them. The data belong to a study of breast tumors, draining lymph nodes, adjacent tissues. TCRdb reprocessed the multiplex PCR reads via MiXCR and lists one record per CDR3 protein. The sample has about 47,000 distinct CDR3 sequences; under 30% are singletons. This rearrangement joins TRBV27 to TRBJ1-4; D ambiguous. Sequenced input: breast tumor tissue. The receptor's source is a female donor with breast cancer. Some clones in this sample may be carry-over from other donors' samples. This CDR3 reads CASSKRHGEKLFF. CDR3 bases: TGTGCCAGCAGTAAACGTCACGGAGAAAAACTGTTTTTT.